This T cell receptor beta chain was captured in a study of cytotoxic CD8 clonotypes in ibrutinib-treated CLL. Study-level background: Investigators collected response samples after a median approximately twelve months of treatment, range 6 to 36. A mean of around 250,000 productive templates and approximately 90,000 productive rearrangements was obtained per sample.

As to this clone: The antigen remains unidentified.

Findings of the study overall: Public clonotypes were seen rarely and were contracted or stable on treatment. Elevated clonality accompanied ibrutinib response, with a return toward baseline values at progression.

Measured with immunoSEQ multiplex PCR; TCRdb has only the in-frame clones, and not every one. The sample holds 150,000 to 250,000 clones; over 60% are singletons and the top ten take roughly 13%. This CDR3 comprises 14 residues. Germline V CDR1 and CDR2: LGHNA, YNFKEQ. Trimming cost V 0 bases and J 5 bases; bases outside gene matches: 3. The rearrangement joins TRBV4-2 to TRBJ1-1, with 7 bases matching TRBD1. This receptor was taken from a human donor with chronic lymphocytic leukemia. Specimen: PBMCs, collected after 24 months of ibrutinib treatment. In DNA form, the CDR3 reads TGTGCCAGCAGCCAAGAACAGGGGAGGACTGAAGCTTTCTTT. Amino acids: CASSQEQGRTEAFF.